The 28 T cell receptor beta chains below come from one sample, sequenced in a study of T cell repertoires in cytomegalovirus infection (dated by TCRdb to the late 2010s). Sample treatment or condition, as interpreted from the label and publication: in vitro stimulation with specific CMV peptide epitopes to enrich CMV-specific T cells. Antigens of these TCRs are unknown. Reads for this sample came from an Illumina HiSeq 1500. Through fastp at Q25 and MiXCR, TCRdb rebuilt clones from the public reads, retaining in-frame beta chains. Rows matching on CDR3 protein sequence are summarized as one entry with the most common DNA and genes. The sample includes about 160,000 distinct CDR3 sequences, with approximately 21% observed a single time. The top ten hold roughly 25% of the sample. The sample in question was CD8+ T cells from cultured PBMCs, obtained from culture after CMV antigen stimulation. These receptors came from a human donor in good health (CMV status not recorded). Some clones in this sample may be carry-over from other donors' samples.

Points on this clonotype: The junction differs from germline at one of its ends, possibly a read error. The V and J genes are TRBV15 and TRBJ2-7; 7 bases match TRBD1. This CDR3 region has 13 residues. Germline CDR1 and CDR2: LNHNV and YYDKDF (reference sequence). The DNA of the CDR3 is TGTGCCACCGGGACAGTTACATCCTACCAGCAGTACTTC. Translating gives CATGTVTSYQQYF.

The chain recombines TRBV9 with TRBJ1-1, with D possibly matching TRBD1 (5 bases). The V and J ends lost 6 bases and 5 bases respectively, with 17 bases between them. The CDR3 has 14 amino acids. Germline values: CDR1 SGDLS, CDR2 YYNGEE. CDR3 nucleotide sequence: TGTGCCAGCACCCCCCGGGGCAGTGGGACTGAAGCTTTCTTT. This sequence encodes CASTPRGSGTEAFF.

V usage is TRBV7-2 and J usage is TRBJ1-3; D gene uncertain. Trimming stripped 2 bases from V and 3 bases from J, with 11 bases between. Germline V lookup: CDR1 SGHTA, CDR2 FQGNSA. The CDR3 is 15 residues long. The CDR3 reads CASSLFETVGNTIYF. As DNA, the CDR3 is TGTGCCAGCAGCTTATTCGAAACGGTTGGAAACACCATATATTTT.

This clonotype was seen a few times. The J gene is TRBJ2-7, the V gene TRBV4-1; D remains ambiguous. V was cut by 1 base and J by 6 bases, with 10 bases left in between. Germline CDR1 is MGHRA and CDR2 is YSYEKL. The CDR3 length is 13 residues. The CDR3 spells CASSQARAGEQYF. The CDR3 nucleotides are TGCGCCAGCAGCCAAGCCAGAGCTGGCGAGCAGTACTTC.

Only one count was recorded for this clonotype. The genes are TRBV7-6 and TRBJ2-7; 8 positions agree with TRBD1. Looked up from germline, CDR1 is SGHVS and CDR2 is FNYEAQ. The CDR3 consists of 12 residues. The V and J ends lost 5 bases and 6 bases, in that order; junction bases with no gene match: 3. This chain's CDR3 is CASSGRGLEQYF. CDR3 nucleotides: TGTGCCAGCAGCGGCAGGGGGCTCGAGCAGTACTTC.

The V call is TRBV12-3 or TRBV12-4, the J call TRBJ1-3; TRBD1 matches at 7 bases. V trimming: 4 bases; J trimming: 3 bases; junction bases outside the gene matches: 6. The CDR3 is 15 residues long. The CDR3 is CASSSQGGSGNTIYF. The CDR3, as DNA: TGTGCCAGCAGTTCCCAGGGGGGTAGTGGAAACACCATATATTTT.

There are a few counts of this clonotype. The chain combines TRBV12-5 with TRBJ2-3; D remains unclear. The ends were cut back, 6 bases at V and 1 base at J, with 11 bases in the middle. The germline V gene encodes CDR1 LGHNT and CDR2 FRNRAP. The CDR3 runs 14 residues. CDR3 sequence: CASGSQDGTDTQYF. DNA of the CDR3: TGTGCTAGTGGGTCCCAGGATGGCACAGATACGCAGTATTTT.

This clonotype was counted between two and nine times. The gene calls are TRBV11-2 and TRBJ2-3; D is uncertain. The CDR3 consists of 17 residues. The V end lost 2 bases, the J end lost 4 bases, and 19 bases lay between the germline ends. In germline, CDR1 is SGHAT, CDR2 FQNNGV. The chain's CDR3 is CASSLTGWARGPDTQYF. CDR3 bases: TGTGCCAGCAGCTTAACGGGCTGGGCTCGAGGACCAGATACGCAGTATTTT.

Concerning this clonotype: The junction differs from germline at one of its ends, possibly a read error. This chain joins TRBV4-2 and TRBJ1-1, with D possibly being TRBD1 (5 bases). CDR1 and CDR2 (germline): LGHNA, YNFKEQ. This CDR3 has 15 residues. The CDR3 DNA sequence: TGTGTCAGCAGCCAAGAGGACACTTTAGGCACTGAAGCTTTCTTT. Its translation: CVSSQEDTLGTEAFF.

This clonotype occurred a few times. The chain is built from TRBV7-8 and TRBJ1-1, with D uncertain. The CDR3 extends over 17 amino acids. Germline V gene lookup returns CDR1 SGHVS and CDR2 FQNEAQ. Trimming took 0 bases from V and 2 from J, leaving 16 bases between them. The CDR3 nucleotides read TGTGCCAGCAGCTTAGCCCGGGGTAGCATCAAAAACACTGAAGCTTTCTTT. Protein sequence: CASSLARGSIKNTEAFF.

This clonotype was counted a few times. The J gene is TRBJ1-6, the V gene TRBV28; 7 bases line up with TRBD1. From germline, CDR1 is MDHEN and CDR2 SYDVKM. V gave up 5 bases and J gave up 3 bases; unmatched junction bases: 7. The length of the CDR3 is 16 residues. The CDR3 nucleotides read TGTGCCAGCAGTCGACAGGGATCTGGCTATAATTCACCCCTCCACTTT. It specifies CASSRQGSGYNSPLHF.

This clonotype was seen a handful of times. CDR3 sequence (DNA): TGTGCCAGCAGTGAATCGGCAGCCTACGAGCAGTACTTC. Protein sequence: CASSESAAYEQYF. This sequence joins TRBV2 and TRBJ2-7, with unresolved D. This CDR3 is 13 amino acids long. Per germline, CDR1 SNHLY and CDR2 FYNNEI. Trimming shortened V by 2 bases and J by 2 bases, and 7 bases separated the two germline ends.

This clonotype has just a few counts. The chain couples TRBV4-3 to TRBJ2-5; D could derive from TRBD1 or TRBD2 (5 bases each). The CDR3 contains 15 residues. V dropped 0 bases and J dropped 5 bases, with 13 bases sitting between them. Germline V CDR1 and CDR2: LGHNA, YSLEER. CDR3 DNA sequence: TGCGCCAGCAGCCAAGATCGGGGCCCTAGGGAGACCCAGTACTTC. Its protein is CASSQDRGPRETQYF.

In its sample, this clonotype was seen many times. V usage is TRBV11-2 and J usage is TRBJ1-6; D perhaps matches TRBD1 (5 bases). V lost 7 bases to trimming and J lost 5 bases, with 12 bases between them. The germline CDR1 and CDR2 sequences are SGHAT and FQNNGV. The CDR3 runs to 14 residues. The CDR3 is CASTRAGNNSPLHF. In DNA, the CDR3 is TGTGCCAGCACAAGAGCAGGGAATAATTCACCCCTCCACTTT.

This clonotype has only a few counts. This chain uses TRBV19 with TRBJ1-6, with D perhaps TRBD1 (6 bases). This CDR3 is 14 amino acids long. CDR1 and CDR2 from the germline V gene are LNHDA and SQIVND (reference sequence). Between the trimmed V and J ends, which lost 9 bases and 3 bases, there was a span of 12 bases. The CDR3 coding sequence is TGTGCCAGCATGACAGGACTCTATAATTCACCCCTCCACTTT. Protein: CASMTGLYNSPLHF.

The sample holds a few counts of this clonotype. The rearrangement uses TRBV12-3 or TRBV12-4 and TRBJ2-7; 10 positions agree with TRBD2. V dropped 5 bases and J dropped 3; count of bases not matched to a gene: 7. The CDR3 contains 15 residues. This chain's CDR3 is CASSKLAGKDYEQYF. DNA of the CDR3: TGTGCCAGCAGTAAACTAGCGGGGAAGGACTACGAGCAGTACTTC.

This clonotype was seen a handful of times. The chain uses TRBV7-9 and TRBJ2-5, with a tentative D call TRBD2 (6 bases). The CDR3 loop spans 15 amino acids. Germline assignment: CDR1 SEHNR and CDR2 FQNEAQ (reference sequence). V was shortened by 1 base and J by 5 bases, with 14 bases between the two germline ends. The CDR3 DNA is TGTGCCAGCAGCTTAGGATTCGGAGGGATGGAGACCCAGTACTTC. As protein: CASSLGFGGMETQYF.

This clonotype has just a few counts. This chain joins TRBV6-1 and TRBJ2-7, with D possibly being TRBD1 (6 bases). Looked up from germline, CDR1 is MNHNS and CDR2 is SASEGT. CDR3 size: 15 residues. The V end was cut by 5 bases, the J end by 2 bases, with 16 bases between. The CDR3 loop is CASSPFPGHPYEQYF. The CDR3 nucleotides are TGTGCCAGCAGTCCCTTCCCGGGACACCCCTACGAGCAGTACTTC.

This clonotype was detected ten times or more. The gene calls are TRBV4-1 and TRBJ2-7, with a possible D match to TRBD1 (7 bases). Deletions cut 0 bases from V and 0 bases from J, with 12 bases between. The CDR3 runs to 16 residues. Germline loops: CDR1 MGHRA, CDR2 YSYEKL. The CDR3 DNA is TGCGCCAGCAGCCAAGATGCGGGGACAGTCTCCTACGAGCAGTACTTC. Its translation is CASSQDAGTVSYEQYF.

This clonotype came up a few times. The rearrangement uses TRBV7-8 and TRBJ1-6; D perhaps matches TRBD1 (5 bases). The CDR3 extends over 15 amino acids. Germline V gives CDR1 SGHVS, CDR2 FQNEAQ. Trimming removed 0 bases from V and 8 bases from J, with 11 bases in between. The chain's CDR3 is CASSLAYRNDSPLHF. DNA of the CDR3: TGTGCCAGCAGCTTAGCGTACAGGAACGATTCACCCCTCCACTTT.

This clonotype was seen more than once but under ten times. Written as DNA, the CDR3 is TGTGCCAGCTGTATCATTGCCGGGGAGCTGTTTTTT. Translating gives CASCIIAGELFF. The V call is TRBV12-3 or TRBV12-4, the J call TRBJ2-2; D gene uncertain. CDR3 length: 12 residues. The V end was cut by 8 bases, the J end by 6 bases, with 10 bases between.

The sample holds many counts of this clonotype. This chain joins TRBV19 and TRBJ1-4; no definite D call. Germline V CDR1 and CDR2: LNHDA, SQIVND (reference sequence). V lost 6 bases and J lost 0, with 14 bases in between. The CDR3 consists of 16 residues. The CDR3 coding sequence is TGTGCCAGTAGCAAGAGACACCCTGCAACTAATGAAAAACTGTTTTTT. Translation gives CASSKRHPATNEKLFF.

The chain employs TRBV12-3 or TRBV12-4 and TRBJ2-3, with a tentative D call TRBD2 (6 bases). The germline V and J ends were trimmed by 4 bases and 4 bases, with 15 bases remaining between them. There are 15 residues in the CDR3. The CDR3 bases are TGTGCCAGCAGTTCCTGGGGACTCGCGGCAGATACGCAGTATTTT. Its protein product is CASSSWGLAADTQYF.

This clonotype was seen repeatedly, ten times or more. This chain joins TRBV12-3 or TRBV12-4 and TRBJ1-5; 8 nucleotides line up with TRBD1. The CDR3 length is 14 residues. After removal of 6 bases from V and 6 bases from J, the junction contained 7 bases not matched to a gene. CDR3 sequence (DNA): TGTGCCAGCAGCGACGGACAGGGTAGTCAGCCCCAGCATTTT. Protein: CASSDGQGSQPQHF.

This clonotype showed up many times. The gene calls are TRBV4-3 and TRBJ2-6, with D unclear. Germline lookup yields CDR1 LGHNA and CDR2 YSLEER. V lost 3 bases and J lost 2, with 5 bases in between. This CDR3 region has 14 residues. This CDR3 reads CASSQGTGANVLTF. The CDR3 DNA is TGCGCCAGCAGCCAGGGGACTGGGGCCAACGTCCTGACTTTC.

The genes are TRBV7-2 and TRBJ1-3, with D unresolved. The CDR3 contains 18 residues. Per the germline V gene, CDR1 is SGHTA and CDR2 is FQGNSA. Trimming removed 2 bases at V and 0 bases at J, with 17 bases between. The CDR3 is CASSLKSAGRNSGNTIYF. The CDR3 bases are TGTGCCAGCAGCTTAAAGTCGGCGGGCAGGAACTCTGGAAACACCATATATTTT.

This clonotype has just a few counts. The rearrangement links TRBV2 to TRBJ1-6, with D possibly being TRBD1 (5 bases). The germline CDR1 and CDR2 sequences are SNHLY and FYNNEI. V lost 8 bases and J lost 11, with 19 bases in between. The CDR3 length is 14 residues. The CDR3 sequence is CASWRGSGITPLHF. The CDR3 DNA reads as TGTGCCAGCTGGCGGGGGAGCGGCATAACACCCCTCCACTTT. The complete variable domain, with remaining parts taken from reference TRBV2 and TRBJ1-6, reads EPEVTQTPSHQVTQMGQEVILRCVPISNHLYFYWYRQILGQKVEFLVSFYNNEISEKSEIFDDQFSVERPDGSNFTLKIRSTKLEDSAMYFCASWRGSGITPLHFGNGTRLTVT.

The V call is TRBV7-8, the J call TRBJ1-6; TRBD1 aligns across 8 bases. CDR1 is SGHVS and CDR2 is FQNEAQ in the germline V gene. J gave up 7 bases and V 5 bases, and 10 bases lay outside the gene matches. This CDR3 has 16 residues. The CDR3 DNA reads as TGTGCCAGCAGCGGCCCGGACAGGGTAGAAAATTCACCCCTCCACTTT. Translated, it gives CASSGPDRVENSPLHF.